The 32 T cell receptor beta chains given below trace back to one sample, sequenced in a study of vaccination effects on CD4 cells after COVID-19. Sequencing followed a ViraFEST assay step that expanded antigen-specific CD4+ T cells with viral peptide pools. When around nine days of culture had elapsed, CD4+ T cells were isolated. Two doses of either BNT162b2 or mRNA-1273 were given to each participant. No cognate antigen is known for these TCRs. The protocol was immunoSEQ multiplex PCR, while the TCRdb copy is restricted to in-frame clones and leaves out a portion. Here the sample spans around 69,000 clones, about 74% being singletons. Sequencing used CD4+ T cells from PBMCs cultured with HCoV-229E spike peptides, obtained after COVID-19 vaccination. The receptors shown here come from a human donor who received a COVID-19 vaccine.

V usage is TRBV27 and J usage is TRBJ1-2, with D possibly being TRBD1 (5 bases). Trimming removed 3 bases from V and 7 bases from J, with 15 bases in between. Germline-derived CDR1 and CDR2 are MNHEY and SMNVEV (reference sequence). This CDR3 contains 14 residues. As DNA, the CDR3 is TGTGCCAGCAGTTTGCAACAATGGGGCAGTGGCTACACCTTC. Translating it yields CASSLQQWGSGYTF.

The chain employs TRBV29-1 and TRBJ2-1; the D gene could be TRBD1 or TRBD2 (5 bases each). The germline V and J ends were trimmed by 3 bases and 8 bases, with 8 bases remaining between them. The CDR3 covers 11 residues. Germline CDR1 reads SQVTM; CDR2 reads ANQGSEA. The CDR3 DNA sequence: TGCAGCGTTGATGAGGGGTATGAGCAGTTCTTC. Translating gives CSVDEGYEQFF.

This sequence joins TRBV6-1 and TRBJ2-6; D not certain. The length of the CDR3 is 17 residues. Trimming took off 3 bases at V and 0 bases at J, with 12 bases between the two ends. CDR1 is MNHNS, CDR2 SASEGT, per germline. The CDR3 here is CASSDHRASSGANVLTF. CDR3 sequence (DNA): TGTGCCAGCAGTGATCATAGGGCTAGCTCTGGGGCCAACGTCCTGACTTTC.

The gene calls are TRBV7-8 and TRBJ2-1; TRBD1 agrees at 8 bases. This CDR3 has 15 residues. CDR1 and CDR2 from the germline V gene are SGHVS and FQNEAQ. The V gene end was trimmed by 5 bases and the J gene end by 0 bases; junction bases not matched to a gene: 3. The CDR3 here is CASSQQGVSYNEQFF. The DNA of the CDR3 is TGTGCCAGCAGCCAACAGGGGGTCTCCTACAATGAGCAGTTCTTC.

V gene TRBV24-1 combines with J gene TRBJ1-2, with D perhaps matching TRBD1 (6 bases). The V gene's germline CDR1 is KGHDR and CDR2 SFDVKD. This CDR3 has 13 amino acids. Trimming removed 1 base from V and 6 bases from J, with 8 bases in between. The CDR3 nucleotides are TGTGCCACCAGTGATTTAGGACAGCATGGCTACACCTTC. Translation: CATSDLGQHGYTF.

The sample holds one count of this clone. The chain joins TRBV24-1 to TRBJ2-1, with a possible D match to TRBD1 (5 bases). V was shortened by 0 bases and J by 7 bases, with 9 bases between the two germline ends. Germline V gene lookup returns CDR1 KGHDR and CDR2 SFDVKD. CDR3 length equals 14 residues. CDR3 DNA: TGTGCCACCAGTGATTTGGGACAAGAAAATGAGCAGTTCTTC. The encoded protein is CATSDLGQENEQFF.

This rearrangement joins TRBV24-1 to TRBJ2-7, with D unclear. Per germline, CDR1 KGHDR and CDR2 SFDVKD. V was clipped by 7 bases and J by 0 bases, with 9 bases between them. CDR3 length: 13 amino acids. CDR3 sequence: CATRTFYSYEQYV. For the CDR3, the DNA is TGTGCCACCAGGACTTTCTACTCCTACGAGCAGTACGTC.

This chain connects TRBV2 to TRBJ1-3, with D possibly TRBD1 on 6 matching bases. Between the trimmed V and J ends, which lost 4 bases and 2 bases, there was a span of 12 bases. Germline CDR1 and CDR2: SNHLY and FYNNEI. The CDR3 has 15 amino acids. Here the CDR3 reads CASSVSGDTGNTIYF. CDR3 coding DNA: TGTGCCAGCAGTGTATCAGGGGATACTGGAAACACCATATATTTT.

The chain recombines TRBV5-4 with TRBJ2-5; D possibly corresponds to TRBD2 (6 bases). Germline CDR1 reads SGHNT; CDR2 reads YYREEE (reference sequence). The CDR3 sequence is 14 residues long. The V and J ends lost 4 bases and 7 bases respectively, with 17 bases between them. CDR3 protein: CASSLTERGGTQYF. The DNA of the CDR3 is TGTGCCAGCAGCCTTACGGAAAGGGGAGGGACCCAGTACTTC.

V is TRBV6-5 and J is TRBJ2-7, with 8 bases lining up with TRBD1. Germline V gene sequence: CDR1 MNHEY, CDR2 SVGAGI. There are 14 residues in the CDR3. Trimming took 6 bases from V and 5 from J; bases not matched to a gene: 9. CDR3 amino acids: CASSLDRGRHEQYV. CDR3 nucleotide sequence: TGTGCCAGCAGCCTCGACAGGGGAAGGCACGAGCAGTACGTC.

The gene calls are TRBV19 and TRBJ1-2, with 7 bases fitting TRBD1. Germline-derived CDR1 and CDR2 are LNHDA and SQIVND (reference sequence). The CDR3 length is 14 residues. The trim removed 3 bases at V and 6 bases at J, leaving 7 bases unmatched. DNA for the CDR3: TGTGCCAGTAGTATTGGCAGGGGGTTTGATGGCTACACCTTC. Its protein product is CASSIGRGFDGYTF.

This clone came up a few times. The chain employs TRBV5-1 and TRBJ1-3; D is ambiguous. Germline CDR1 SGHRS, CDR2 YFSETQ. The CDR3 is 15 amino acids. Trimming shortened V by 1 base and J by 0 bases, and 8 bases separated the two germline ends. This chain's CDR3 is CASSLSGLSGNTIYF. The DNA for the CDR3 is TGCGCCAGCAGCTTGAGCGGTCTCTCTGGAAACACCATATATTTT. The full variable domain, rest sourced from reference TRBV5-1 and TRBJ1-3, is KAGVTQTPRYLIKTRGQQVTLSCSPISGHRSVSWYQQTPGQGLQFLFEYFSETQRNKGNFPGRFSGRQFSNSRSEMNVSTLELGDSALYLCASSLSGLSGNTIYFGEGSWLTVV.

The rearrangement uses TRBV6-5 and TRBJ1-1; the D is unclear. V lost 7 bases to trimming and J lost 2 bases, with 11 bases between them. Per germline, CDR1 MNHEY and CDR2 SVGAGI. The CDR3 runs to 13 residues. CDR3 loop: CASKGQPNTEAFF. In DNA, the CDR3 is TGTGCCAGCAAAGGGCAGCCAAACACTGAAGCTTTCTTT.

This rearrangement joins TRBV2 to TRBJ2-1, with 9 nucleotides matching TRBD1. The V and J ends lost 3 bases and 0 bases, in that order; junction bases with no gene match: 12. Germline values: CDR1 SNHLY, CDR2 FYNNEI. The CDR3 contains 19 residues. CDR3 coding DNA: TGTGCCAGCAGTGATTTGTTTCTATGGGGACAGGGCTCCTACAATGAGCAGTTCTTC. It encodes CASSDLFLWGQGSYNEQFF.

The V call is TRBV28, the J call TRBJ1-5; 9 bases map to TRBD1. The ends lost 7 bases at V and 0 bases at J; junction bases unmatched: 7. Germline V lookup: CDR1 MDHEN, CDR2 SYDVKM. The CDR3 covers 16 residues. CDR3 in amino acids: CASTNHRGLSNQPQHF. The DNA of the CDR3 is TGTGCCAGCACCAACCACAGGGGGCTTAGCAATCAGCCCCAGCATTTT.

This chain connects TRBV9 to TRBJ2-1, with D tentatively TRBD2 (6 bases). This CDR3 is built from 16 residues. V lost 4 bases to trimming and J lost 5 bases, with 19 bases between them. Germline loops: CDR1 SGDLS, CDR2 YYNGEE. The CDR3 spells CASSKSGTHTDNEQFF. The DNA of the CDR3 is TGTGCCAGCAGCAAATCCGGGACTCACACCGACAATGAGCAGTTCTTC.

The rearrangement joins TRBV18 to TRBJ2-2, with D maybe TRBD1 (5 bases). Germline V lookup: CDR1 KGHSH, CDR2 LQKENI. This CDR3 is built from 12 residues. The V end was cut by 3 bases, the J end by 6 bases, with 5 bases between. CDR3 loop: CASSPTAGELFF. The CDR3 coding sequence is TGTGCCAGCTCACCGACAGCCGGGGAGCTGTTTTTT.

The chain combines TRBV7-8 with TRBJ2-7, with D perhaps matching TRBD1 (6 bases). The germline CDR1 and CDR2 sequences are SGHVS and FQNEAQ. The CDR3 is 14 amino acids. V was clipped by 2 bases and J by 1 base, with 9 bases between them. For the CDR3, the DNA is TGTGCCAGCAGCTTAATAGGGGGTTCCTACGAGCAGTACGTC. Protein sequence: CASSLIGGSYEQYV.

The chain links TRBV9 to TRBJ1-4; D gene ambiguous. Between the trimmed V and J ends, which lost 3 bases and 0 bases, there was a span of 12 bases. There are 16 residues in the CDR3. Germline values: CDR1 SGDLS, CDR2 YYNGEE. The CDR3 loop reads CASSAGGSATNEKLFF. CDR3 nucleotides: TGTGCCAGCAGCGCGGGCGGATCCGCAACTAATGAAAAACTGTTTTTT.

The chain combines TRBV24-1 with TRBJ2-3, with 10 bases that match TRBD2. V was clipped by 6 bases and J by 6 bases; unmatched bases: 5. There are 14 residues in the CDR3. The germline V gene has CDR1 KGHDR and CDR2 SFDVKD. The CDR3 sequence is CATSLAGDYDTQYF. CDR3 sequence (DNA): TGTGCCACCAGTCTAGCGGGGGATTACGATACGCAGTATTTT.

The chain couples TRBV5-1 to TRBJ1-1; TRBD1 matches 7 bases. CDR3 length equals 14 residues. Germline V gene sequence: CDR1 SGHRS, CDR2 YFSETQ. V lost 2 bases to trimming and J lost 4 bases; unmatched junction nucleotides: 5. CDR3: CASSFDRVGTEAFF. The CDR3 DNA reads as TGCGCCAGCAGCTTCGACAGGGTTGGCACTGAAGCTTTCTTT.

Only a few counts were recorded for this clone. The chain recombines TRBV6-2 or TRBV6-3 with TRBJ1-2; D might be TRBD1 (5 bases). This CDR3 region has 13 residues. Per germline, CDR1 MNHEY and CDR2 SVGEGT. Between the trimmed V and J ends, which lost 2 bases and 5 bases, there was a span of 9 bases. The DNA of the CDR3 is TGTGCCAGCAGTTACCTAAGGGGATATGGCTACACCTTC. Its protein is CASSYLRGYGYTF.

The rearrangement links TRBV2 to TRBJ1-1, with no clear D. CDR3 length: 14 residues. Germline-derived CDR1 and CDR2 are SNHLY and FYNNEI. V was clipped by 3 bases and J by 2 bases, with 10 bases between them. CDR3 protein: CASSEQQTNTEAFF. The CDR3 nucleotides are TGTGCCAGCAGTGAGCAACAGACCAACACTGAAGCTTTCTTT. The whole variable domain, filled in from reference TRBV2 and TRBJ1-1, reads EPEVTQTPSHQVTQMGQEVILRCVPISNHLYFYWYRQILGQKVEFLVSFYNNEISEKSEIFDDQFSVERPDGSNFTLKIRSTKLEDSAMYFCASSEQQTNTEAFFGQGTRLTVV.

This clone was detected only a few times. The chain couples TRBV12-5 to TRBJ1-4; weak D call: TRBD1 (5 bases). V was pared by 2 bases and J by 6 bases, with 16 bases between. CDR1 and CDR2 (germline): LGHNT, FRNRAP. CDR3 length: 16 residues. The DNA for the CDR3 is TGTGCTAGTGGTTTGTTCCTCAGGGCCCGGGATGAAAAACTGTTTTTT. This codes for CASGLFLRARDEKLFF.

This clone occurred once. The V gene is TRBV6-5, the J gene TRBJ2-5, with no clear D. Germline V gene sequence: CDR1 MNHEY, CDR2 SVGAGI. This CDR3 is built from 13 residues. Trimming removed 8 bases from V and 2 bases from J, with 12 bases in between. CDR3 bases: TGTGCCAGCTCTGGGATGGCTCAAGAGACCCAGTACTTC. Amino acids: CASSGMAQETQYF.

The V call is TRBV10-1, the J call TRBJ2-5; D not certain. With 5 bases removed from V and 5 bases from J, the gap between germline ends came to 12 bases. Looked up from germline, CDR1 is WNHNN and CDR2 is SYGVQD (reference sequence). CDR3 length equals 13 residues. CDR3 DNA: TGCGCCAGCAGTCGATCCGACGGGGAGACCCAGTACTTC. It translates to CASSRSDGETQYF.

This clone was detected only once. This chain links TRBV12-3 or TRBV12-4 with TRBJ1-1, with no clear D. V dropped 5 bases and J dropped 2 bases, with 9 bases sitting between them. There are 13 residues in the CDR3. CDR3 protein: CASSLGPNTEAFF. The CDR3 DNA is TGTGCCAGCAGTCTAGGGCCCAACACTGAAGCTTTCTTT.

About this clone: Relative to the germline gene, one junction end is altered; a read error may explain this. The V call is TRBV12-3 or TRBV12-4, the J call TRBJ1-2; D perhaps matches TRBD1 (6 bases). The CDR3 is 13 residues long. This CDR3 reads CASSLARTAFELF. CDR3 bases: TGTGCCAGCAGTTTAGCGAGGACAGCCTTCGAGCTCTTC.

In DNA, the CDR3 is TGTGCCAGCAACAGACTAGCGGGAAGCACAGATACGCAGTATTTT. Translation gives CASNRLAGSTDTQYF. The V and J genes are TRBV7-9 and TRBJ2-3, with 11 bases aligning to TRBD2. CDR3 size: 15 residues. J was trimmed by 0 bases and V by 7 bases; bases with no gene match: 3. The germline V gene encodes CDR1 SEHNR and CDR2 FQNEAQ (reference sequence).

J is TRBJ2-3 and V is TRBV2; TRBD1 matches 7 bases. This CDR3 spans 13 amino acids. After removal of 5 bases from V and 6 bases from J, the junction contained 5 bases not matched to a gene. Germline assignment: CDR1 SNHLY and CDR2 FYNNEI. CDR3 sequence reads: CASSYNRGDTQYF. As DNA, the CDR3 is TGTGCCAGCAGTTATAACAGGGGCGATACGCAGTATTTT. Full variable domain (remainder filled in from reference TRBV2 and TRBJ2-3): EPEVTQTPSHQVTQMGQEVILRCVPISNHLYFYWYRQILGQKVEFLVSFYNNEISEKSEIFDDQFSVERPDGSNFTLKIRSTKLEDSAMYFCASSYNRGDTQYFGPGTRLTVL.

The chain uses TRBV7-3 and TRBJ2-1; TRBD1 aligns across 10 bases. Trimming at V came to 8 bases and at J to 6 bases, leaving 4 bases not matched to a gene. The CDR3 covers 13 residues. Germline-derived CDR1 and CDR2 are SGHTA and FQGTGA. CDR3 nucleotides: TGTGCCAGCGGGACAGGGGTGGGCAATGAGCAGTTCTTC. Amino acid sequence: CASGTGVGNEQFF.

This clone occurred a few times. The rearrangement links TRBV5-1 to TRBJ2-3; D is unresolved. The CDR3 spans 13 residues. Germline CDR1 reads SGHRS; CDR2 reads YFSETQ. V gave up 0 bases and J gave up 5 bases, with 7 bases separating them. The CDR3 region is CASSLESGDTQYF. Written as DNA, the CDR3 is TGCGCCAGCAGCTTGGAATCCGGAGATACGCAGTATTTT.